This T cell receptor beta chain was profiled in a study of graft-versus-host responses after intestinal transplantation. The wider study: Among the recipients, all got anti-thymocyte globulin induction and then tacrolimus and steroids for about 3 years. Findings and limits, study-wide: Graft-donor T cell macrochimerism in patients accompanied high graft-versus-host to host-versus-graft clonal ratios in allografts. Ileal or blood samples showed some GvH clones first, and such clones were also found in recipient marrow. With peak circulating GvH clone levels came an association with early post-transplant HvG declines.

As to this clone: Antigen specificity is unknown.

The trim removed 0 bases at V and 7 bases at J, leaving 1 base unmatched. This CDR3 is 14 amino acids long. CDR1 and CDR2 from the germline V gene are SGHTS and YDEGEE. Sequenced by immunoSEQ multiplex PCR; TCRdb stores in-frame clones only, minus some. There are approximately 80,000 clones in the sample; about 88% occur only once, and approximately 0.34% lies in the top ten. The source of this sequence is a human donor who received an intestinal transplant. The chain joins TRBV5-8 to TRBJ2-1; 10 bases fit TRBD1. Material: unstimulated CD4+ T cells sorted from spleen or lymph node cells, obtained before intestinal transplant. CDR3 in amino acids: CASSLGTGGNEQFF. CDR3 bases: TGTGCCAGCAGCTTGGGGACAGGGGGTAATGAGCAGTTCTTC.